The clone carrying this T cell receptor beta chain appeared once. Its antigen is unknown. Time point noted: cycle 4 day 1 (C4D1), after about 6 weeks of nivolumab. Autologous stem cell transplantation was followed by relapse in every patient, and brentuximab vedotin exposure varied. This entry comes from a study of PD-1 blockade in classical Hodgkin lymphoma. Overall study results and limits: Unlike CD8+ TCR diversity, which did not rise significantly by C4D1, CD4+ TCR diversity did.

Libraries were prepared by immunoSEQ multiplex PCR; TCRdb keeps only in-frame clonotypes and omits some of them. This table has tens of thousands of clones, approximately 80% appearing once. Source: peripheral blood mononuclear cells (PBMCs), taken before the fourth cycle of nivolumab. This clonotype was sampled from a human donor with classical Hodgkin lymphoma.

The CDR3: CASSLLLQGAEAFF. CDR3 bases: TGTGCCAGCAGCTTGTTGTTACAGGGGGCCGAAGCTTTCTTT. V is TRBV7-2 and J is TRBJ1-1, with 9 bases aligning to TRBD1. V lost 3 bases to trimming and J lost 8 bases; unmatched junction nucleotides: 7. Germline values: CDR1 SGHTA, CDR2 FQGNSA. The CDR3 is 14 amino acids. Together with reference TRBV7-2 and TRBJ1-1, the CDR3 gives the full variable domain: GAGVSQSPSNKVTEKGKDVELRCDPISGHTALYWYRQSLGQGLEFLIYFQGNSAPDKSGLPSDRFSAERTGGSVSTLTIQRTQQEDSAVYLCASSLLLQGAEAFFGQGTRLTVV.